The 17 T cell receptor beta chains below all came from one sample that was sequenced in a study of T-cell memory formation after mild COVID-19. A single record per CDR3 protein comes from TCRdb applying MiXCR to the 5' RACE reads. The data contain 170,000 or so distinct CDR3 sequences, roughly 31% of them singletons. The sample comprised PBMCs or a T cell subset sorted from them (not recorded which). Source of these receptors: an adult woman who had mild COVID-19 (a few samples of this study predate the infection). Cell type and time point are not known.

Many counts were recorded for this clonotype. CDR3: CASSPGAGADTQYF. Written as DNA, the CDR3 is TGCGCCAGCAGCCCGGGAGCGGGGGCAGATACGCAGTATTTT. This chain uses TRBV5-1 with TRBJ2-3, with 8 positions matching TRBD2. Germline loops: CDR1 SGHRS, CDR2 YFSETQ. This CDR3 contains 14 residues. Unmatched junction bases numbered 5, after V lost 4 bases and J lost 4 bases.

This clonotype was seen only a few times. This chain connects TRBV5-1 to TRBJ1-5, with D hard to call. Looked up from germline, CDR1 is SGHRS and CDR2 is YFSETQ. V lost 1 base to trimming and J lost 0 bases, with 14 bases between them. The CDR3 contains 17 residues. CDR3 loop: CASSLRSAEYSNQPQHF. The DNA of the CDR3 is TGCGCCAGCAGCTTGAGGTCAGCTGAATATAGCAATCAGCCCCAGCATTTT.

The CDR3 DNA follows: TGCGCCAGCAGACCTTCCCCGGCCCCCCGGAGAAGTCAGCCCCAGCATTTT. It yields the protein CASRPSPAPRRSQPQHF. The chain recombines TRBV5-1 with TRBJ1-5; D gene unclear. The CDR3 runs to 17 residues. Per germline, CDR1 SGHRS and CDR2 YFSETQ. Trimming shortened V by 5 bases and J by 6 bases, and 24 bases separated the two germline ends.

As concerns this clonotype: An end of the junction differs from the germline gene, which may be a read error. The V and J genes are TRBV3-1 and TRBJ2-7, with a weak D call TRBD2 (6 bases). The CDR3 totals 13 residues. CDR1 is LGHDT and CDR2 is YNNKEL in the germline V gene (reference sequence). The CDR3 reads CACSRDRGYEQYF. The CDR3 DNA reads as TGTGCCTGCAGCCGGGACCGGGGGTACGAGCAGTACTTC.

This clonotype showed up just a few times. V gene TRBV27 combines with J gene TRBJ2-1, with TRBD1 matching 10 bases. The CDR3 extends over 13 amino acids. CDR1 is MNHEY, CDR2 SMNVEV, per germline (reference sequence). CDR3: CTTGTGDINEQFF. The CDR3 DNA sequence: TGTACCACCGGGACAGGGGACATCAATGAGCAGTTCTTC.

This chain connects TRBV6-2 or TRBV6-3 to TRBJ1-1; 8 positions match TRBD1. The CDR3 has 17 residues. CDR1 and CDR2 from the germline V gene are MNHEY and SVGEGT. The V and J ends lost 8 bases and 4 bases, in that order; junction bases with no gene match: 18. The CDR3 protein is CASRTIRGQGYSTEAFF. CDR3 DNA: TGTGCCAGCCGTACTATCCGCGGACAGGGTTATAGCACTGAAGCTTTCTTT.

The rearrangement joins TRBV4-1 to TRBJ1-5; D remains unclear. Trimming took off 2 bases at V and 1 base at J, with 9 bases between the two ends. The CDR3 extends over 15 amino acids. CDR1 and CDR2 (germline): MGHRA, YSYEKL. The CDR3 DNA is TGCGCCAGCAGCCAAAGTTTTCAAAGCAATCAGCCCCAGCATTTT. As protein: CASSQSFQSNQPQHF.

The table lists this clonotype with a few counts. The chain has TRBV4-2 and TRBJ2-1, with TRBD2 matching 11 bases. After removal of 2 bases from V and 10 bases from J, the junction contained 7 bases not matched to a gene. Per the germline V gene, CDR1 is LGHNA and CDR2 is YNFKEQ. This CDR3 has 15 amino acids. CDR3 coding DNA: TGTGCCAGCAGCCAATCCCTAGCGGGGGGCTGGGAGCAGTTCTTC. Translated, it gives CASSQSLAGGWEQFF.

The CDR3 sequence: CASSQDQYGGSGYTF. CDR3 bases: TGTGCCAGCAGCCAAGATCAGTACGGGGGAAGTGGCTACACCTTC. V and J are TRBV3-1 and TRBJ1-2, with D possibly being TRBD1 (5 bases). V was trimmed by 0 bases and J by 7 bases, leaving 15 bases between them. This CDR3 has 15 amino acids. The V gene's germline CDR1 is LGHDT and CDR2 YNNKEL (reference sequence).

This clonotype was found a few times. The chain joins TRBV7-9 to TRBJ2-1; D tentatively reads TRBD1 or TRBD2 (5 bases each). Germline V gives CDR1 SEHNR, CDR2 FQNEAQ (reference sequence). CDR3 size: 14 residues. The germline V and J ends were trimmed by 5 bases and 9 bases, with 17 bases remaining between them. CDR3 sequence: CASSGPGTTPEQFF. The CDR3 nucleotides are TGTGCCAGCAGCGGCCCGGGGACCACCCCTGAGCAGTTCTTC.

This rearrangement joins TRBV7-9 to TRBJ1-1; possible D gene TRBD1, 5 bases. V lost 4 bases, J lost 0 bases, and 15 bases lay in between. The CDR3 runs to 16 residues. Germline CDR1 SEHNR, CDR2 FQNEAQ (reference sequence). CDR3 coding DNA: TGTGCCAGCAGCTACCCGGGACTTTCGATGAACACTGAAGCTTTCTTT. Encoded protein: CASSYPGLSMNTEAFF.

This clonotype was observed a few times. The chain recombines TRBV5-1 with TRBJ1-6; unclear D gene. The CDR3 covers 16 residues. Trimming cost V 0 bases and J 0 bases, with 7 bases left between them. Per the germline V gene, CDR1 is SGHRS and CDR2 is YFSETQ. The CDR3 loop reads CASSLDGSSYNSPLHF. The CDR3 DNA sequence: TGCGCCAGCAGCTTGGACGGGAGCTCCTATAATTCACCCCTCCACTTT.

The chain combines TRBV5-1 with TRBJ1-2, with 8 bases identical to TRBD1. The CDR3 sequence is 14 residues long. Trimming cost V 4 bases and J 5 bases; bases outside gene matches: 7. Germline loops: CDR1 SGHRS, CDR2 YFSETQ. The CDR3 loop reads CASSDGQGWYGYTF. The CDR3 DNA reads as TGCGCCAGCAGCGACGGACAGGGTTGGTATGGCTACACCTTC.

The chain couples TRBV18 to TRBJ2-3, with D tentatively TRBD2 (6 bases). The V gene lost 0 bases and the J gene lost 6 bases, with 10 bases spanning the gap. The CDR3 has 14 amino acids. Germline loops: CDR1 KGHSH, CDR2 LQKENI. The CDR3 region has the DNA TGTGCCAGCTCACCACCGGAGGGTTTCGATACGCAGTATTTT. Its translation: CASSPPEGFDTQYF.

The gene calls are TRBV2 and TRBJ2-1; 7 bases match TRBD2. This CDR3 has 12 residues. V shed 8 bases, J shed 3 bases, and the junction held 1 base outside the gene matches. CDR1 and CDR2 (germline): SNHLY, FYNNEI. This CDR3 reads CASGRDYNEQFF. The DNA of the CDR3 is TGTGCCAGCGGGAGGGACTACAATGAGCAGTTCTTC.

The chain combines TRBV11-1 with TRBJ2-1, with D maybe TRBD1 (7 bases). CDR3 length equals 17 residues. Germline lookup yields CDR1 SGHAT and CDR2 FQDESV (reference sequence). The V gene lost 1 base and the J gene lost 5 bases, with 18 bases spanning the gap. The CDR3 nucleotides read TGTGCCAGCAGCTTAGTGCCCCGCGGGACAGCTAACAATGAGCAGTTCTTC. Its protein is CASSLVPRGTANNEQFF.

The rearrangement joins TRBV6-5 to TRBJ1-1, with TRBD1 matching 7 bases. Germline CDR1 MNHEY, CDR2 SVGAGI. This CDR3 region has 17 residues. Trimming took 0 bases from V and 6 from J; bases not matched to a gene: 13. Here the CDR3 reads CASSYSRTGLGSSEAFF. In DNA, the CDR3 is TGTGCCAGCAGTTACTCCCGGACAGGATTGGGTAGCTCTGAAGCTTTCTTT.